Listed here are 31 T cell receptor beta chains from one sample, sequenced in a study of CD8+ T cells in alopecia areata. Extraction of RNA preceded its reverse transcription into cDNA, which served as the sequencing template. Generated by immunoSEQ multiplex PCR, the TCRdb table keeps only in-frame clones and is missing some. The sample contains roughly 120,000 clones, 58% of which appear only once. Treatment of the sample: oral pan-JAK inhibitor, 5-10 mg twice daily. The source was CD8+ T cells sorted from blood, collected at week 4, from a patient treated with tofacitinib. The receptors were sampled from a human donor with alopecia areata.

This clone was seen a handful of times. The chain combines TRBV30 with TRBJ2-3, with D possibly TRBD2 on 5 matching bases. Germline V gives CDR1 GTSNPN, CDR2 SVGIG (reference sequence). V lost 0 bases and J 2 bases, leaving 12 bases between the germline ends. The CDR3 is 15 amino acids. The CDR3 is CAWSVGRGATDTQYF. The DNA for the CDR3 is TGTGCCTGGAGTGTAGGGAGAGGCGCCACAGATACGCAGTATTTT.

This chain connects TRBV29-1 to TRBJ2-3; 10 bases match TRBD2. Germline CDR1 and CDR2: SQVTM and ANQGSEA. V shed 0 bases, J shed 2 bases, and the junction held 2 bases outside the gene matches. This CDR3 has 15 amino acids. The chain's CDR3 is CSVEETSGSTDTQYF. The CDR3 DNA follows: TGCAGCGTTGAAGAGACTAGCGGGTCCACAGATACGCAGTATTTT.

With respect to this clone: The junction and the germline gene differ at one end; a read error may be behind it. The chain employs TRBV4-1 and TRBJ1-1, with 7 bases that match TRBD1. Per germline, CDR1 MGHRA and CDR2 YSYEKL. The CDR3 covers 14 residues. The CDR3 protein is CASSHPSGTANLEF. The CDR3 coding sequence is TGCGCCAGCAGCCACCCTTCCGGGACAGCGAATTTGGAGTTT.

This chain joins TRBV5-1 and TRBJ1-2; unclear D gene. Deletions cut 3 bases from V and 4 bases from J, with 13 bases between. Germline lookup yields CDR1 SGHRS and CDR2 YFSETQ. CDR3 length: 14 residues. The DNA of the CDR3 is TGCGCCAGCAGCTCCGCCTTGGACGGCTATGGCTACACCTTC. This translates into CASSSALDGYGYTF.

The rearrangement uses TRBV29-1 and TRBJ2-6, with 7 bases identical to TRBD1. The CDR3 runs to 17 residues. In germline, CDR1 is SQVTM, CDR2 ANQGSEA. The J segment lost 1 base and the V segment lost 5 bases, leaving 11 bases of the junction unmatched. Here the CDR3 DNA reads TGCAGCGTTAGAGAGGGGACAGCGCTGTCTGGGGCCAACGTCCTGACTTTC. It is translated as CSVREGTALSGANVLTF.

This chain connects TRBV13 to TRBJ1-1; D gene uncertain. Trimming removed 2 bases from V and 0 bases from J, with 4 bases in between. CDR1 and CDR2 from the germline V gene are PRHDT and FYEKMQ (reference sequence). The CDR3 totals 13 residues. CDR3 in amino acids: CASSLFLNTEAFF. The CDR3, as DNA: TGTGCCAGCAGCTTATTTCTGAACACTGAAGCTTTCTTT.

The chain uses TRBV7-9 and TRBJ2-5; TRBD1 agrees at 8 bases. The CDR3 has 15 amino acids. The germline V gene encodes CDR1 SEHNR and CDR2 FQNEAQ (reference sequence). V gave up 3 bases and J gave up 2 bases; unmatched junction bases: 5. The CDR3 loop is CASSFAGGVQETQYF. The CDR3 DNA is TGTGCCAGCAGCTTTGCAGGGGGCGTTCAAGAGACCCAGTACTTC.

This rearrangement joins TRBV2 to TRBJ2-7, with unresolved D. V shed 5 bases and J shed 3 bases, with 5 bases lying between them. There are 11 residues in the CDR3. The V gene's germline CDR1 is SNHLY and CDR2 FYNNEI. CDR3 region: CASSPGYEQYF. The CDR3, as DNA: TGTGCCAGCAGTCCTGGCTACGAGCAGTACTTC.

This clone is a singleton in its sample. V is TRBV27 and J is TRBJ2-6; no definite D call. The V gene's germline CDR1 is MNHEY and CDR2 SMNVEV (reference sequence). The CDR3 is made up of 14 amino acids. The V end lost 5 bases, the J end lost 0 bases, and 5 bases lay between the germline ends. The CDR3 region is CASSRSSGANVLTF. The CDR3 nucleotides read TGTGCCAGCAGTAGGAGCTCTGGGGCCAACGTCCTGACTTTC.

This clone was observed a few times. The CDR3 DNA sequence: TGTGCCAGCAGTGAACATGAGCAGTTCTTC. Translation: CASSEHEQFF. The rearrangement joins TRBV6-1 to TRBJ2-1, with D uncertain. CDR1 is MNHNS and CDR2 is SASEGT in the germline V gene. The CDR3 sequence is 10 residues long. Trimming took off 2 bases at V and 8 bases at J, with 1 base between the two ends.

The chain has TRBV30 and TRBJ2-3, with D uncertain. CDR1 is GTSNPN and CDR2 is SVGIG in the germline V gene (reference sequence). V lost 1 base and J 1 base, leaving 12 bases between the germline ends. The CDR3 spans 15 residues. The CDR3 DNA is TGTGCCTGGAGTGGGGGTGGGCCTCGCACAGATACGCAGTATTTT. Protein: CAWSGGGPRTDTQYF.

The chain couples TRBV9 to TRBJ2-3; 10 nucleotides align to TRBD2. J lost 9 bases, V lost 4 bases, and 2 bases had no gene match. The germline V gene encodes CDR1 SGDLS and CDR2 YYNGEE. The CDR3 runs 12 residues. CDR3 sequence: CASSPLAGTQYF. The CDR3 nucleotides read TGTGCCAGCAGCCCACTAGCGGGGACGCAGTATTTT.

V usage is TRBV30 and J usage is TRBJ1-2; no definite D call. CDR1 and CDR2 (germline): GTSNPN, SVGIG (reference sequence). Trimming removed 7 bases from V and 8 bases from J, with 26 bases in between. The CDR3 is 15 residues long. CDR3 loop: CASDDLAGLVRGYTF. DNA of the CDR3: TGTGCCTCGGACGATCTGGCGGGCCTGGTCCGGGGCTACACCTTC.

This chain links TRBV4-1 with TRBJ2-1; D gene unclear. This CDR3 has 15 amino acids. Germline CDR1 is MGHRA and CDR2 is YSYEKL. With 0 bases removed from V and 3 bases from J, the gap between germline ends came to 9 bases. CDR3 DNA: TGCGCCAGCAGCCAAGATTGGTCAGACTACAATGAGCAGTTCTTC. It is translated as CASSQDWSDYNEQFF.

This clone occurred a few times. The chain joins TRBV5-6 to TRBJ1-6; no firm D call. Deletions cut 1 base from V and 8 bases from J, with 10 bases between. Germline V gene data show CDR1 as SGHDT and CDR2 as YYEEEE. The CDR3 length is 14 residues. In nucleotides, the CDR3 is TGTGCCAGCAGCTTGAACCCTTCGGATTCACCCCTCCACTTT. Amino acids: CASSLNPSDSPLHF.

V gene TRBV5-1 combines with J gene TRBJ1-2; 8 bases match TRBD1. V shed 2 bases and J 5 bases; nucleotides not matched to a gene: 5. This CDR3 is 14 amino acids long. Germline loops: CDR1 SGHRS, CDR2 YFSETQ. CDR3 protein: CASSFEQGGYGYTF. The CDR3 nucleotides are TGCGCCAGCAGCTTTGAACAGGGGGGATATGGCTACACCTTC.

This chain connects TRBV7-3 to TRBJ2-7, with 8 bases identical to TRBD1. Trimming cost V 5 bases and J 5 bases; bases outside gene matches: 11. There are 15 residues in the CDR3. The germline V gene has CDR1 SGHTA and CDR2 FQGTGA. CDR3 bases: TGTGCCAGCAGCAACTCAGGGGGCCTTCTCGACGAGCAGTACTTC. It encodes CASSNSGGLLDEQYF.

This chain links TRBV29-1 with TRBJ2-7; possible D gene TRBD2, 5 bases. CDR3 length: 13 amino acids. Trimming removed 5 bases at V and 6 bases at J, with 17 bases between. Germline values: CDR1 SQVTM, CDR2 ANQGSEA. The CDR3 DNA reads TGCAGCGTTCCCTTGGCCGAACGGGGCGAGCAGTACTTC. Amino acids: CSVPLAERGEQYF.

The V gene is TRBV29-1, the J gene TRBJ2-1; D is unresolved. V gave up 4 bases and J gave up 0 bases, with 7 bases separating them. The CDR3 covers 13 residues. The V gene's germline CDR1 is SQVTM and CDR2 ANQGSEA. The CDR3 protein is CSVGFNSYNEQFF. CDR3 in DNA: TGCAGCGTTGGATTTAACTCCTACAATGAGCAGTTCTTC.

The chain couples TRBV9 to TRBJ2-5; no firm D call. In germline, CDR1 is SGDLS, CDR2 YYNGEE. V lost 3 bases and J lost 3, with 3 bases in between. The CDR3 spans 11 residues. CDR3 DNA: TGTGCCAGCAGCGCTGAAGAGACCCAGTACTTC. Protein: CASSAEETQYF.

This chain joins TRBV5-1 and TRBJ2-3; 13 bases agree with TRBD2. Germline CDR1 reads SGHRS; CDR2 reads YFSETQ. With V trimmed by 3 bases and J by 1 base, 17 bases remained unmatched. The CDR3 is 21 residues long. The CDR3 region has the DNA TGCGCCAGCAGCTCCATGTCGGGACTAGCGGGGATGCTGGAGGGCACAGATACGCAGTATTTT. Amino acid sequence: CASSSMSGLAGMLEGTDTQYF.

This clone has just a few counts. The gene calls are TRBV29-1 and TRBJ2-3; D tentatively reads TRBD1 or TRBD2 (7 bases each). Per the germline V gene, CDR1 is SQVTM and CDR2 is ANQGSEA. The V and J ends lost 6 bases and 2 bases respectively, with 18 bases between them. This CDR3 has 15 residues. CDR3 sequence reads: CSVYQGGATTDTQYF. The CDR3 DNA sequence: TGCAGCGTGTACCAGGGGGGGGCCACCACAGATACGCAGTATTTT.

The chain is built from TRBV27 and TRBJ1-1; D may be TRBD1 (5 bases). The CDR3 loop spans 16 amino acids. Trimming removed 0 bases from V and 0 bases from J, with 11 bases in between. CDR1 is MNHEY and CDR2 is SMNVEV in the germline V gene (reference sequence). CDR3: CASSLSWGDLNTEAFF. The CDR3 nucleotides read TGTGCCAGCAGTTTATCTTGGGGGGACTTGAACACTGAAGCTTTCTTT.

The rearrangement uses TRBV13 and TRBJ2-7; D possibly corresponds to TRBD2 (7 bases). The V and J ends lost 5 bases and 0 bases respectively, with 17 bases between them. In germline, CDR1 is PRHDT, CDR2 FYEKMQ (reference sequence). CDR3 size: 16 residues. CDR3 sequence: CASSARGAQSSYEQYF. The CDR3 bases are TGTGCCAGCAGCGCCCGGGGGGCCCAAAGCTCCTACGAGCAGTACTTC. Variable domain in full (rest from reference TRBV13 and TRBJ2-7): AAGVIQSPRHLIKEKRETATLKCYPIPRHDTVYWYQQGPGQDPQFLISFYEKMQSDKGSIPDRFSAQQFSDYHSELNMSSLELGDSALYFCASSARGAQSSYEQYFGPGTRLTVT.

CDR3 bases: TGTGCCAGCAGCGAACTAGCGGGGGGGCCCCATGAGCAGTTCTTC. The encoded protein is CASSELAGGPHEQFF. J is TRBJ2-1 and V is TRBV6-5; TRBD2 matches 13 bases. After removal of 6 bases from V and 8 bases from J, the junction contained 7 bases not matched to a gene. CDR3 length equals 15 residues. CDR1 is MNHEY, CDR2 SVGAGI, per germline.

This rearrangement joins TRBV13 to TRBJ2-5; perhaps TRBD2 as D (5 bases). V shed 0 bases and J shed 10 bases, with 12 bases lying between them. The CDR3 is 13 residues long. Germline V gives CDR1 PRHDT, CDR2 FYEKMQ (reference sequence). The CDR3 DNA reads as TGTGCCAGCAGCTTAGGGGACGAAGAGGGCCAGTACTTC. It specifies CASSLGDEEGQYF.

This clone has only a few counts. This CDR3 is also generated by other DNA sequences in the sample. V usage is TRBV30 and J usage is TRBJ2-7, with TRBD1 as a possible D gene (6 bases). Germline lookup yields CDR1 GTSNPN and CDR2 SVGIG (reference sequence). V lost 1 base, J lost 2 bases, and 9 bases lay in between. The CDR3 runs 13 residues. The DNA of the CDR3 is TGTGCCTGGAGTGCGGACAGAGCCTACGAGCAGTACTTC. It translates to CAWSADRAYEQYF.

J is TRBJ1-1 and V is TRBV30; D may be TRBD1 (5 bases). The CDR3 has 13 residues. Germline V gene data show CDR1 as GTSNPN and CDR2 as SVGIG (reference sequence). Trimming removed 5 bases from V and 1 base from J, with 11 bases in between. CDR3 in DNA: TGTGCCTGGGAGATTCAGGGGAACACTGAAGCTTTCTTT. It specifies CAWEIQGNTEAFF.

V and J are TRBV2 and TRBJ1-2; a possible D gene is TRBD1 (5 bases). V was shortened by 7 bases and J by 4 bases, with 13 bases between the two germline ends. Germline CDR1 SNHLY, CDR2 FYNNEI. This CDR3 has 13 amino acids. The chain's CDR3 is CASTDDSPYGYTF. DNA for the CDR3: TGTGCCAGCACCGATGACAGCCCCTATGGCTACACCTTC.

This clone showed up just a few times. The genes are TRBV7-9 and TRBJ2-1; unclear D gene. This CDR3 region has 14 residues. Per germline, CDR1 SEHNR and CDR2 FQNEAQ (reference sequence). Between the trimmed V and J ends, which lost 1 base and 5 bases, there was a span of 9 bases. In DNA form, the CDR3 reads TGTGCCAGCAGCTTAGTTGAGGAGAACAATGAGCAGTTCTTC. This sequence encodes CASSLVEENNEQFF.

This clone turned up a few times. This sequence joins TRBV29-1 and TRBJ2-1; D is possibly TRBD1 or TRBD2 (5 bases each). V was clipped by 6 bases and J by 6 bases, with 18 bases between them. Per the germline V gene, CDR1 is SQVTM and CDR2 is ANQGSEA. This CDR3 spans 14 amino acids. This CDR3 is CSVPGTALFNEQFF. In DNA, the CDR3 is TGCAGCGTGCCCGGGACGGCTCTCTTCAATGAGCAGTTCTTC.